A single sample is the source of the 24 T cell receptor beta chains below, sequenced in a study of T-cell memory formation after mild COVID-19. TCRdb called the 5' RACE reads again in MiXCR, with one record for every CDR3 protein. The sample includes 110,000 or so distinct CDR3 sequences, over 20% seen only once; the top ten take around 40%. Source material: PBMCs or a T cell subset sorted from them (not recorded which). The receptors originated from a man aged 18-30 years who had mild COVID-19 (a few samples of this study predate the infection). Cell type and time point are not known.

The sample holds a few counts of this clonotype. The V gene is TRBV19, the J gene TRBJ2-1; no firm D call. Trimming shortened V by 3 bases and J by 0 bases, and 9 bases separated the two germline ends. The CDR3 is 15 residues long. CDR1 is LNHDA and CDR2 is SQIVND in the germline V gene (reference sequence). The CDR3 region is CASSISPSSYNEQFF. The CDR3 bases are TGTGCCAGTAGTATCTCCCCGAGCTCCTACAATGAGCAGTTCTTC.

The rearrangement joins TRBV27 to TRBJ2-2; D perhaps matches TRBD2 (5 bases). The length of the CDR3 is 14 residues. In germline, CDR1 is MNHEY, CDR2 SMNVEV (reference sequence). Deletions cut 6 bases from V and 7 bases from J, with 15 bases between. CDR3 amino acids: CASSPAAGDGELFF. The CDR3, as DNA: TGTGCCAGCAGCCCTGCCGCCGGGGACGGGGAGCTGTTTTTT.

The V call is TRBV12-3 or TRBV12-4, the J call TRBJ1-1, with 9 bases lining up with TRBD1. The CDR3 contains 13 residues. The ends lost 6 bases at V and 6 bases at J; junction bases unmatched: 5. CDR3 residues: CASSQDRGAEAFF. CDR3 bases: TGTGCCAGCAGCCAAGACAGGGGGGCTGAAGCTTTCTTT.

This clonotype came up a few times. V gene TRBV6-6 combines with J gene TRBJ2-7; D may match TRBD1 or TRBD2 (5 bases each). V lost 5 bases, J lost 4 bases, and 15 bases lay in between. This CDR3 has 14 residues. Germline V gene data show CDR1 as MNHNY and CDR2 as SVGAGI (reference sequence). CDR3: CASSPSRGLYEQYV. CDR3 DNA sequence: TGTGCCAGCAGTCCCTCCCGGGGCCTTTACGAGCAGTACGTC.

This clonotype was detected a few times. The gene calls are TRBV19 and TRBJ1-5; D perhaps matches TRBD1 (6 bases). V lost 7 bases to trimming and J lost 6 bases, with 16 bases between them. Germline V gene sequence: CDR1 LNHDA, CDR2 SQIVND (reference sequence). This CDR3 is built from 14 residues. This chain's CDR3 is CASKGAGAAQPQHF. The CDR3, as DNA: TGTGCCAGTAAAGGGGCGGGGGCAGCTCAGCCCCAGCATTTT.

CDR3 sequence: CASSWTNTEAFF. DNA for the CDR3: TGTGCCAGCAGCTGGACGAACACTGAAGCTTTCTTT. The gene calls are TRBV7-9 and TRBJ1-1; D is undetermined. This CDR3 region has 12 residues. Germline CDR1 SEHNR, CDR2 FQNEAQ (reference sequence). Trimming took 4 bases from V and 1 from J, leaving 4 bases between them.

V is TRBV5-1 and J is TRBJ1-2; tentative D call: TRBD1 (6 bases). The CDR3 covers 12 residues. With 3 bases removed from V and 6 bases from J, the gap between germline ends came to 9 bases. Germline CDR1 SGHRS, CDR2 YFSETQ. The DNA for the CDR3 is TGCGCCAGCAGCTCCGGACAGAATGGCTACACCTTC. Translation: CASSSGQNGYTF. Filled out from reference TRBV5-1 and TRBJ1-2, the complete variable domain reads KAGVTQTPRYLIKTRGQQVTLSCSPISGHRSVSWYQQTPGQGLQFLFEYFSETQRNKGNFPGRFSGRQFSNSRSEMNVSTLELGDSALYLCASSSGQNGYTFGSGTRLTVV.

The chain links TRBV7-2 to TRBJ2-7; D unclear. Germline CDR1 SGHTA, CDR2 FQGNSA. The CDR3 covers 12 residues. Trimming shortened V by 10 bases and J by 1 base, and 11 bases separated the two germline ends. The CDR3 DNA is TGTGCCATCCGTTCAGGATCCTACGAGCAGTACTTC. This sequence encodes CAIRSGSYEQYF.

The chain carries TRBV7-9 and TRBJ2-7, with 8 bases fitting TRBD2. V gave up 8 bases and J gave up 4 bases; unmatched junction bases: 7. CDR3 length: 13 residues. The germline gives CDR1 SEHNR, CDR2 FQNEAQ (reference sequence). CDR3 amino acids: CASRPGGGYEQYF. The CDR3, as DNA: TGTGCCAGCCGTCCGGGGGGGGGTTACGAGCAGTACTTC.

This clonotype appeared a few times. CDR3 sequence reads: CASSPDSAVWALHF. CDR3 nucleotide sequence: TGTGCCAGCAGCCCCGACAGTGCCGTTTGGGCCCTCCACTTT. The V and J genes are TRBV9 and TRBJ1-6; perhaps TRBD1 as D (5 bases). This CDR3 is built from 14 residues. V lost 4 bases and J 14 bases, leaving 19 bases between the germline ends. The V gene's germline CDR1 is SGDLS and CDR2 YYNGEE.

This chain connects TRBV12-3 or TRBV12-4 to TRBJ2-1; 9 positions agree with TRBD1. The ends lost 7 bases at V and 8 bases at J; junction bases unmatched: 12. The CDR3 sequence is 15 residues long. CDR3 loop: CASTRGQGFIDEQFF. CDR3 nucleotides: TGTGCCAGCACCCGAGGACAGGGGTTTATTGATGAGCAGTTCTTC.

The gene calls are TRBV7-6 and TRBJ1-4; D is unclear. V lost 1 base and J 12 bases, leaving 15 bases between the germline ends. The germline V gene encodes CDR1 SGHVS and CDR2 FNYEAQ. This CDR3 has 14 amino acids. This chain's CDR3 is CASSLGPGPEELFF. The CDR3 DNA sequence: TGTGCCAGCAGCTTAGGTCCAGGCCCGGAAGAACTGTTTTTT.

The genes are TRBV7-6 and TRBJ1-1; no clear D gene. Trimming took off 5 bases at V and 0 bases at J, with 10 bases between the two ends. This CDR3 comprises 14 residues. CDR1 is SGHVS, CDR2 FNYEAQ, per germline. CDR3 residues: CASSRSLMNTEAFF. DNA for the CDR3: TGTGCCAGCAGCCGCTCACTGATGAACACTGAAGCTTTCTTT. The full variable domain, its missing parts supplied by reference TRBV7-6 and TRBJ1-1, is GAGVSQSPRYKVTKRGQDVALRCDPISGHVSLYWYRQALGQGPEFLTYFNYEAQQDKSGLPNDRFSAERPEGSISTLTIQRTEQRDSAMYRCASSRSLMNTEAFFGQGTRLTVV.

This clonotype was recorded many times. The J gene is TRBJ2-1, the V gene TRBV12-3 or TRBV12-4; 8 bases map to TRBD2. The CDR3 spans 16 residues. With 5 bases clipped from V and 1 base from J, the junction kept 7 bases outside the gene matches. CDR3 DNA: TGTGCCAGCAGTGGAACTAGCGGCGAATCCTACAATGAGCAGTTCTTC. Translating it yields CASSGTSGESYNEQFF.

This CDR3 reads CASSYSGLRGLNEQYF. The DNA for the CDR3 is TGTGCCAGCAGTTACTCAGGACTACGGGGGCTAAACGAGCAGTACTTC. J is TRBJ2-7 and V is TRBV6-5; either TRBD1 or TRBD2 may fit D (6 bases each). The V gene lost 0 bases and the J gene lost 5 bases, with 17 bases spanning the gap. Germline V gene lookup returns CDR1 MNHEY and CDR2 SVGAGI. CDR3 length equals 16 residues.

This clonotype was counted ten times or more. V and J are TRBV6-1 and TRBJ2-2; 10 nucleotides line up with TRBD1. Looked up from germline, CDR1 is MNHNS and CDR2 is SASEGT. V lost 10 bases to trimming and J lost 6 bases; unmatched junction nucleotides: 2. This CDR3 is built from 12 residues. The CDR3 loop is CANGQGAGELFF. CDR3 bases: TGTGCCAACGGACAGGGGGCCGGGGAGCTGTTTTTT.

This chain connects TRBV6-5 to TRBJ1-2; D unresolved. Germline CDR1 reads MNHEY; CDR2 reads SVGAGI. Trimming pared 5 bases from V and 1 base from J, leaving 20 bases between. The CDR3 covers 17 residues. DNA for the CDR3: TGTGCCAGCAGTAGCCTGGGAAGCAAGCCCTTTAACTATGGCTACACCTTC. Protein: CASSSLGSKPFNYGYTF.

The chain joins TRBV12-3 or TRBV12-4 to TRBJ2-3; D might be TRBD1 (5 bases). V was cut by 1 base and J by 2 bases, with 13 bases left in between. This CDR3 has 16 residues. The CDR3 sequence: CASSLVARVNTDTQYF. CDR3 in DNA: TGTGCCAGCAGTTTAGTGGCCAGGGTTAACACAGATACGCAGTATTTT.

This clonotype was detected only a few times. The CDR3 region has the DNA TGTGCCAGCAGCGTCGGGGCAACAGGGCAGTATTTT. As protein: CASSVGATGQYF. This chain uses TRBV6-2 or TRBV6-3 with TRBJ2-3, with D possibly being TRBD1 or TRBD2 (5 bases each). From germline, CDR1 is MNHEY and CDR2 SVGEGT. This CDR3 has 12 amino acids. V was clipped by 6 bases and J by 11 bases, with 15 bases between them.

This clonotype was counted only a few times. The rearrangement joins TRBV5-5 to TRBJ2-7; 11 nucleotides align to TRBD1. The CDR3 has 14 amino acids. Germline V gene sequence: CDR1 SGHKS, CDR2 YYEKEE (reference sequence). Trimming removed 4 bases from V and 7 bases from J; junction bases left unmatched: 7. The CDR3 sequence: CASSLGQGASEQYV. CDR3 coding DNA: TGTGCCAGCAGCCTAGGACAGGGGGCCTCAGAGCAGTACGTC.

The chain links TRBV6-5 to TRBJ1-1, with a tentative D call TRBD1 (6 bases). Trimming pared 2 bases from V and 0 bases from J, leaving 10 bases between. CDR3 length equals 15 residues. Germline V lookup: CDR1 MNHEY, CDR2 SVGAGI. This chain's CDR3 is CASSYRGLVNTEAFF. The CDR3 nucleotides are TGTGCCAGCAGTTACCGGGGGCTAGTGAACACTGAAGCTTTCTTT.

The chain recombines TRBV7-2 with TRBJ2-7, with TRBD2 identical over 11 bases. This CDR3 has 18 residues. Germline assignment: CDR1 SGHTA and CDR2 FQGNSA. J was trimmed by 2 bases and V by 5 bases; bases with no gene match: 14. In nucleotides, the CDR3 is TGTGCCAGCAGCCTCGAAGCGACTAGCGGGGTACTAACCTACGAGCAGTACTTC. Protein sequence: CASSLEATSGVLTYEQYF.

This clonotype was detected ten times or more. J is TRBJ2-7 and V is TRBV4-2, with TRBD1 matching 9 bases. V lost 4 bases to trimming and J lost 6 bases; unmatched junction nucleotides: 10. Germline assignment: CDR1 LGHNA and CDR2 YNFKEQ. The CDR3 is 15 residues long. The CDR3 sequence is CASSPETGGVGEQYF. As DNA, the CDR3 is TGTGCCAGCAGCCCAGAGACAGGGGGAGTGGGCGAGCAGTACTTC.

The sample holds many counts of this clonotype. Written as DNA, the CDR3 is TGTGCCAGCAGCCCCTTCCAGGGGATATCTGGGGCCAACGTCCTGACTTTC. Encoded protein: CASSPFQGISGANVLTF. The chain uses TRBV7-6 and TRBJ2-6, with TRBD1 as a possible D gene (6 bases). The germline V gene encodes CDR1 SGHVS and CDR2 FNYEAQ. The V end lost 5 bases, the J end lost 1 base, and 15 bases lay between the germline ends. The CDR3 contains 17 residues.